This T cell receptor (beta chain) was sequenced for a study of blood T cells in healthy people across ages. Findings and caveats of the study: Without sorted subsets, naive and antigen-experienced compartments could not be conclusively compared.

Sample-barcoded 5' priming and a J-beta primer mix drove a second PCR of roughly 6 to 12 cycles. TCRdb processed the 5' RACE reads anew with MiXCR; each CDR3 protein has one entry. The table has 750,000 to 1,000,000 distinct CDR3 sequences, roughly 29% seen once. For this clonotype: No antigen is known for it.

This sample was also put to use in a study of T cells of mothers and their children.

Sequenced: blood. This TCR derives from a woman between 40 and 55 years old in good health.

This CDR3 reads CASSFMSNYGYTF. CDR3 coding DNA: TGTGCCAGCAGTTTTATGTCTAACTATGGCTACACCTTC. The chain recombines TRBV12-3 or TRBV12-4 with TRBJ1-2; D gene unclear. This CDR3 is 13 amino acids long. V lost 3 bases and J lost 0, with 5 bases in between.